The 23 T cell receptor beta chains reported below all come from one sample, sequenced in a study of blood T cell repertoires in COVID-19. Using immunoSEQ multiplex PCR, the repertoire was profiled, and TCRdb retains in-frame clones only, with some absent. Here the sample spans around 100,000 clones, 70% to 90% being singletons. Sample: peripheral blood. These receptors came from a woman aged 70-85 years who had recovered from COVID-19.

The chain recombines TRBV7-2 with TRBJ2-7, with 9 bases fitting TRBD1. Germline V lookup: CDR1 SGHTA, CDR2 FQGNSA. The CDR3 covers 16 residues. After removal of 5 bases from V and 0 bases from J, the junction contained 8 bases not matched to a gene. CDR3 bases: TGTGCCAGCAGCCCTCCCGGGACAGGGTTCTCCTACGAGCAGTACTTC. This codes for CASSPPGTGFSYEQYF.

The chain is built from TRBV10-3 and TRBJ2-2; tentative D call: TRBD2 (6 bases). The germline V gene has CDR1 ENHRY and CDR2 SYGVKD. CDR3 size: 14 residues. Trimming cost V 6 bases and J 5 bases, with 13 bases left between them. CDR3 DNA: TGTGCCATCAGGGCTAGCGTGGGAACCGGGGAGCTGTTTTTT. This sequence encodes CAIRASVGTGELFF.

V and J are TRBV19 and TRBJ1-1, with TRBD1 as a possible D gene (6 bases). This CDR3 has 14 residues. CDR1 is LNHDA, CDR2 SQIVND, per germline (reference sequence). Trimming left V 5 bases short and J 0 bases short, with 10 bases between. CDR3 protein: CASSLWGLNTEAFF. DNA for the CDR3: TGTGCCAGTAGTCTATGGGGGCTGAACACTGAAGCTTTCTTT.

This clone was counted between two and nine times. This rearrangement joins TRBV28 to TRBJ1-6; D unresolved. The germline CDR1 and CDR2 sequences are MDHEN and SYDVKM. This CDR3 contains 14 residues. V dropped 4 bases and J dropped 8 bases, with 12 bases sitting between them. The CDR3 bases are TGTGCCAGCAGTTCCCCTGCAGTTTATTCACCCCTCCACTTT. Its translation is CASSSPAVYSPLHF.

V usage is TRBV7-8 and J usage is TRBJ2-3; TRBD2 is a possible D gene (7 bases). Germline V gives CDR1 SGHVS, CDR2 FQNEAQ. The CDR3 extends over 17 amino acids. V lost 5 bases, J lost 0 bases, and 18 bases lay in between. The CDR3 loop is CASSRRGASSSTDTQYF. As DNA, the CDR3 is TGTGCCAGCAGCCGTCGGGGGGCGTCCTCTAGCACAGATACGCAGTATTTT.

This chain joins TRBV5-6 and TRBJ2-1, with D possibly matching TRBD2 (5 bases). Germline assignment: CDR1 SGHDT and CDR2 YYEEEE. Trimming pared 0 bases from V and 10 bases from J, leaving 11 bases between. There are 13 residues in the CDR3. CDR3 protein: CASSLDAGGEQFF. The CDR3 bases are TGTGCCAGCAGCTTGGATGCCGGAGGCGAGCAGTTCTTC. The whole variable domain, filled in from reference TRBV5-6 and TRBJ2-1, reads DAGVTQSPTHLIKTRGQQVTLRCSPKSGHDTVSWYQQALGQGPQFIFQYYEEEERQRGNFPDRFSGHQFPNYSSELNVNALLLGDSALYLCASSLDAGGEQFFGPGTRLTVL.

The chain uses TRBV15 and TRBJ1-5, with D perhaps TRBD1 (5 bases). The CDR3 has 13 amino acids. The germline V and J ends were trimmed by 6 bases and 5 bases, with 11 bases remaining between them. Germline CDR1 is LNHNV and CDR2 is YYDKDF (reference sequence). This CDR3 reads CATRSGLDQPQHF. The CDR3 DNA sequence: TGTGCCACCAGGTCAGGGCTCGATCAGCCCCAGCATTTT.

V is TRBV4-1 and J is TRBJ2-5; TRBD2 matches at 14 bases. Unmatched junction bases numbered 6, after V lost 4 bases and J lost 5 bases. This CDR3 contains 16 residues. Germline V lookup: CDR1 MGHRA, CDR2 YSYEKL. CDR3 sequence reads: CASSPQRTSGRETQYF. For the CDR3, the DNA is TGCGCCAGCAGCCCCCAAAGGACTAGCGGGAGGGAGACCCAGTACTTC.

The rearrangement links TRBV29-1 to TRBJ1-1; the match to TRBD1 covers 8 bases. CDR1 is SQVTM and CDR2 is ANQGSEA in the germline V gene. Unmatched junction bases numbered 9, after V lost 5 bases and J lost 4 bases. There are 14 residues in the CDR3. Written as DNA, the CDR3 is TGCAGCGTTAACGGACAGGGAGGGGGCACTGAAGCTTTCTTT. This gives the protein CSVNGQGGGTEAFF.

This clone appeared once. V is TRBV28 and J is TRBJ1-2; 9 bases line up with TRBD1. With V trimmed by 7 bases and J by 4 bases, 7 bases remained unmatched. This CDR3 contains 14 residues. The germline CDR1 and CDR2 sequences are MDHEN and SYDVKM. In DNA, the CDR3 is TGTGCCAGCACCACCGGGACAGGGATCTATGGCTACACCTTC. Translating it yields CASTTGTGIYGYTF.

V and J are TRBV5-4 and TRBJ2-1, with D hard to call. Trimming took 0 bases from V and 9 from J, leaving 10 bases between them. Germline-derived CDR1 and CDR2 are SGHNT and YYREEE (reference sequence). This CDR3 has 13 residues. CDR3 loop: CASSLALTGEQFF. The DNA of the CDR3 is TGTGCCAGCAGCTTGGCCCTAACGGGTGAGCAGTTCTTC.

The V gene is TRBV9, the J gene TRBJ1-5; D remains unclear. The length of the CDR3 is 14 residues. Per the germline V gene, CDR1 is SGDLS and CDR2 is YYNGEE. Trimming took off 0 bases at V and 6 bases at J, with 10 bases between the two ends. CDR3 protein: CASSVDEGFQPQHF. The CDR3 DNA reads as TGTGCCAGCAGCGTAGATGAGGGCTTTCAGCCCCAGCATTTT.

This rearrangement joins TRBV7-9 to TRBJ2-7; 12 bases are shared with TRBD2. Trimming at V came to 4 bases and at J to 4 bases, leaving 5 bases not matched to a gene. Germline loops: CDR1 SEHNR, CDR2 FQNEAQ (reference sequence). This CDR3 spans 15 amino acids. The CDR3 is CASSSRLAGAYEQYF. The CDR3 DNA reads TGTGCCAGCAGCTCCCGACTAGCGGGGGCTTACGAGCAGTACTTC.

This chain connects TRBV11-2 to TRBJ2-3; 9 nucleotides line up with TRBD1. CDR1 and CDR2 from the germline V gene are SGHAT and FQNNGV. This CDR3 has 15 residues. V dropped 6 bases and J dropped 3; count of bases not matched to a gene: 7. CDR3 sequence (DNA): TGTGCCAGCAGTAGAACAGGGGGCTCGACAGATACGCAGTATTTT. Its protein product is CASSRTGGSTDTQYF.

The V and J genes are TRBV2 and TRBJ1-2; D gene uncertain. CDR3 length: 14 amino acids. V dropped 3 bases and J dropped 5 bases, with 13 bases sitting between them. The germline V gene has CDR1 SNHLY and CDR2 FYNNEI. CDR3 bases: TGTGCCAGCAGTGAGGGGTGGGAGCGGTATGGCTACACCTTC. This gives the protein CASSEGWERYGYTF.

The chain joins TRBV9 to TRBJ2-3; 13 bases fit TRBD2. This CDR3 has 17 amino acids. After removal of 2 bases from V and 3 bases from J, the junction contained 6 bases not matched to a gene. Germline V gives CDR1 SGDLS, CDR2 YYNGEE. CDR3 sequence reads: CASSVVGLAGETDTQYF. DNA for the CDR3: TGTGCCAGCAGCGTTGTAGGACTAGCGGGGGAGACAGATACGCAGTATTTT.

CDR3 coding DNA: TGTGCCAGCAGCTTGTGGCAGGGAAATGAAAAACTGTTTTTT. Its translation is CASSLWQGNEKLFF. The chain employs TRBV5-6 and TRBJ1-4, with D possibly being TRBD1 (5 bases). The CDR3 consists of 14 residues. V gave up 1 base and J gave up 5 bases, with 9 bases separating them. Germline V gene lookup returns CDR1 SGHDT and CDR2 YYEEEE. Full variable domain (outside the CDR3, taken from reference TRBV5-6 and TRBJ1-4): DAGVTQSPTHLIKTRGQQVTLRCSPKSGHDTVSWYQQALGQGPQFIFQYYEEEERQRGNFPDRFSGHQFPNYSSELNVNALLLGDSALYLCASSLWQGNEKLFFGSGTQLSVL.

Here the CDR3 DNA reads TGTGCCAGCAGCTTAGGGGCAGGGGCGGCCTACGAGCAGTACTTC. Protein product: CASSLGAGAAYEQYF. The chain carries TRBV7-2 and TRBJ2-7; the D gene is possibly TRBD1 (6 bases). V lost 1 base, J lost 2 bases, and 12 bases lay in between. Germline assignment: CDR1 SGHTA and CDR2 FQGNSA. This CDR3 region has 15 residues.

The V call is TRBV5-1, the J call TRBJ2-4; 9 nucleotides line up with TRBD1. Losses at the gene ends were 0 bases for V and 12 bases for J; bases not matched to a gene: 10. The germline V gene encodes CDR1 SGHRS and CDR2 YFSETQ. CDR3 length equals 15 residues. The CDR3: CASSLGPGTGLPQYF. The CDR3 DNA follows: TGCGCCAGCAGCTTGGGGCCCGGGACAGGGTTGCCTCAGTACTTC. The full variable domain, rest sourced from reference TRBV5-1 and TRBJ2-4, is KAGVTQTPRYLIKTRGQQVTLSCSPISGHRSVSWYQQTPGQGLQFLFEYFSETQRNKGNFPGRFSGRQFSNSRSEMNVSTLELGDSALYLCASSLGPGTGLPQYFGAGTRLSVL.

This chain joins TRBV18 and TRBJ2-7; 7 bases fit TRBD2. This CDR3 region has 14 residues. Germline assignment: CDR1 KGHSH and CDR2 LQKENI. The ends lost 6 bases at V and 0 bases at J; junction bases unmatched: 5. The CDR3 DNA follows: TGTGCCAGCTCTGCGACTAGCTTCTCCTACGAGCAGTACTTC. This gives the protein CASSATSFSYEQYF.

This chain uses TRBV6-5 with TRBJ1-1; 9 bases align to TRBD1. This CDR3 has 15 amino acids. Germline CDR1 is MNHEY and CDR2 is SVGAGI. V shed 0 bases, J shed 8 bases, and the junction held 7 bases outside the gene matches. The CDR3 reads CASSYSGQGYTEAFF. CDR3 bases: TGTGCCAGCAGTTACTCAGGACAGGGGTATACAGAAGCTTTCTTT.

The gene calls are TRBV29-1 and TRBJ2-2; 7 nucleotides line up with TRBD1. The CDR3 covers 14 residues. The V gene's germline CDR1 is SQVTM and CDR2 ANQGSEA. The CDR3 nucleotides read TGCAGTGTGCAGAGGACAGGGAACACCGGGGAGCTGTTTTTT. Encoded protein: CSVQRTGNTGELFF.

This chain uses TRBV6-2 or TRBV6-3 with TRBJ1-2; 7 nucleotides match TRBD1. Germline V lookup: CDR1 MNHEY, CDR2 SVGEGT. There are 15 residues in the CDR3. The V and J ends lost 2 bases and 4 bases, in that order; junction bases with no gene match: 7. In nucleotides, the CDR3 is TGTGCCAGCAGTTACCGACAGGGACCCCTCTATGGCTACACCTTC. Protein sequence: CASSYRQGPLYGYTF.